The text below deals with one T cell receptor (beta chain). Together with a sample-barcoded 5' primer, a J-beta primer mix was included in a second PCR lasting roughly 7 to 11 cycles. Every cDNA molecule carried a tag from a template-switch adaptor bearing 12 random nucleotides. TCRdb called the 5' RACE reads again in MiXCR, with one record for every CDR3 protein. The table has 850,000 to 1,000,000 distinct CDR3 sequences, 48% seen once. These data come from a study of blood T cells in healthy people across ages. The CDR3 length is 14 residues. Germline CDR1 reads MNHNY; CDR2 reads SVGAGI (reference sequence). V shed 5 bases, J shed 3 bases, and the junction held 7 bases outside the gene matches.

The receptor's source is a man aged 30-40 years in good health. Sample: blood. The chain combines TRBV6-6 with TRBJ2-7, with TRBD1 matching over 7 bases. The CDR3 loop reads CASSTDRVGYEQYF. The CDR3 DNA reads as TGTGCCAGCAGTACCGACAGGGTCGGCTACGAGCAGTACTTC.